This entry lists 10 T cell receptor beta chains sequenced from one sample in a study of blood T cell repertoires in COVID-19. The data were produced by immunoSEQ multiplex PCR, yet TCRdb's version contains in-frame clones alone and is incomplete. The sample holds 65,000 to 90,000 clones, roughly 80% seen once. Sequenced: peripheral blood. The receptor source for this set is a woman older than 75 with active or convalescent COVID-19.

This rearrangement joins TRBV2 to TRBJ2-1; 15 bases are shared with TRBD2. CDR3 length: 16 residues. CDR1 and CDR2 (germline): SNHLY, FYNNEI. V shed 10 bases and J 7 bases; nucleotides not matched to a gene: 11. The DNA for the CDR3 is TGTGCCACCCGGGTTGGGACTAGCGGGAGGTCTAATGAGCAGTTCTTC. Translation: CATRVGTSGRSNEQFF.

The CDR3: CASHSPGAGLNTEAFF. For the CDR3, the DNA is TGTGCCAGCCATTCGCCTGGGGCAGGGTTGAACACTGAAGCTTTCTTT. The rearrangement joins TRBV28 to TRBJ1-1, with TRBD1 as a possible D gene (5 bases). Trimming cost V 8 bases and J 0 bases, with 19 bases left between them. Per germline, CDR1 MDHEN and CDR2 SYDVKM. This CDR3 region has 16 residues.

V is TRBV6-5 and J is TRBJ1-3; possibly TRBD1 for D (6 bases). The V end lost 2 bases, the J end lost 4 bases, and 12 bases lay between the germline ends. CDR1 is MNHEY, CDR2 SVGAGI, per germline. The CDR3 is 15 residues long. The CDR3 DNA is TGTGCCAGCAGTTACGGGGCAGGGGCCGGAAACACCATATATTTT. This codes for CASSYGAGAGNTIYF.

CDR3 sequence reads: CASRAPAAYGYTF. The DNA of the CDR3 is TGTGCCAGCAGGGCCCCCGCGGCCTATGGCTACACCTTC. The chain is built from TRBV6-5 and TRBJ1-2; D ambiguous. Germline V CDR1 and CDR2: MNHEY, SVGAGI. Deletions cut 6 bases from V and 4 bases from J, with 12 bases between. The CDR3 sequence is 13 residues long.

The chain links TRBV5-1 to TRBJ1-1; D gene uncertain. The CDR3 runs to 15 residues. Trimming shortened V by 4 bases and J by 7 bases, and 20 bases separated the two germline ends. Germline loops: CDR1 SGHRS, CDR2 YFSETQ. For the CDR3, the DNA is TGCGCCAGCAGCCCCCGAAGCGGTAGAGTGGGTGAAGCTTTCTTT. This codes for CASSPRSGRVGEAFF. The whole variable domain, remainder taken from reference TRBV5-1 and TRBJ1-1, is KAGVTQTPRYLIKTRGQQVTLSCSPISGHRSVSWYQQTPGQGLQFLFEYFSETQRNKGNFPGRFSGRQFSNSRSEMNVSTLELGDSALYLCASSPRSGRVGEAFFGQGTRLTVV.

This sequence joins TRBV6-1 and TRBJ1-2, with 7 bases lining up with TRBD1. The CDR3 is 16 residues long. From germline, CDR1 is MNHNS and CDR2 SASEGT. J was trimmed by 1 base and V by 3 bases; bases with no gene match: 8. CDR3 in DNA: TGTGCCAGCAGTGACAAGGGACAGCCCATTAACTATGGCTACACCTTC. Its translation: CASSDKGQPINYGYTF.

The chain carries TRBV7-2 and TRBJ2-4; 9 bases agree with TRBD1. The V segment lost 4 bases and the J segment 4 bases; nucleotides outside the gene matches: 17. CDR3 length: 19 residues. Per the germline V gene, CDR1 is SGHTA and CDR2 is FQGNSA. The CDR3 protein is CASSSRNTPRDREKNIQYF. As DNA, the CDR3 is TGTGCCAGCAGCTCACGAAACACCCCCCGGGACAGGGAAAAAAACATTCAGTACTTC.

The chain uses TRBV21-1 and TRBJ2-5; TRBD2 is the table's D call and was not checked against the DNA. TRBV21-1 is labeled a pseudogene. The CDR3 consists of 13 residues. The CDR3 sequence: CASSGTNHETQYF. CDR3 in DNA: TGTGCCAGCAGCGGGACTAATCACGAGACCCAGTACTTC.

The rearrangement links TRBV27 to TRBJ2-2, with TRBD1 as a possible D gene (6 bases). The germline V gene has CDR1 MNHEY and CDR2 SMNVEV (reference sequence). The CDR3 contains 14 residues. V lost 6 bases to trimming and J lost 3 bases, with 11 bases between them. The CDR3 loop reads CASSPDRYTGELFF. In nucleotides, the CDR3 is TGTGCCAGCAGCCCGGACAGATACACCGGGGAGCTGTTTTTT.

The V and J genes are TRBV28 and TRBJ1-1; 9 bases align to TRBD1. J was trimmed by 1 base and V by 5 bases; bases with no gene match: 5. The CDR3 has 15 residues. The germline gives CDR1 MDHEN, CDR2 SYDVKM. The CDR3 loop is CASSIGDRENTEAFF. The CDR3 DNA is TGTGCCAGCAGTATAGGGGACAGGGAGAACACTGAAGCTTTCTTT.